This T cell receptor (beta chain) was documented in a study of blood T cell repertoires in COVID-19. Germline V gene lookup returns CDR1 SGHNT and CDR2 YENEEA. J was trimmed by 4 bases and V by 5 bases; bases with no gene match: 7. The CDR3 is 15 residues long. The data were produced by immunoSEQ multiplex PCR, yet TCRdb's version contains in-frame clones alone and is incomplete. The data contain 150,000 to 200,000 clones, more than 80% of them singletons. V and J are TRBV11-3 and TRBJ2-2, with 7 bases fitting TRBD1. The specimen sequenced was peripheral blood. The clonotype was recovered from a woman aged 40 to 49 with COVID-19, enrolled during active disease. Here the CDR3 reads CASSLAGTATGELFF. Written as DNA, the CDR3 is TGTGCCAGCAGCCTAGCCGGGACAGCCACCGGGGAGCTGTTTTTT.